The 26 T cell receptor beta chains presented below share a single source sample, sequenced in a study of CD8 T cells in ankylosing spondylitis. MiXCR, applied by TCRdb to the 5' RACE reads, yields one record per CDR3 protein. The table includes 100,000 to 150,000 distinct CDR3 sequences, over 6% detected once. Sequenced input: blood, either unsorted or a sorted T cell fraction (not recorded which). Receptor source: a male donor with ankylosing spondylitis or in good health (not recorded which).

This clonotype was recorded many times. J is TRBJ2-3 and V is TRBV20-1, with D possibly matching TRBD1 (6 bases). The CDR3 runs 12 residues. Germline assignment: CDR1 DFQATT and CDR2 SNEGSKA (reference sequence). Trimming shortened V by 6 bases and J by 1 base, and 8 bases separated the two germline ends. CDR3 loop: CSAGHRTDTQYF. The DNA for the CDR3 is TGCAGTGCGGGACACCGCACAGATACGCAGTATTTT.

This clonotype was found many times. This sequence joins TRBV7-9 and TRBJ1-1, with D unclear. The CDR3 has 13 amino acids. Germline CDR1 is SEHNR and CDR2 is FQNEAQ (reference sequence). V gave up 1 base and J gave up 1 base, with 4 bases separating them. The CDR3: CASSLVGNTEAFF. The DNA of the CDR3 is TGTGCCAGCAGCTTAGTGGGGAACACTGAAGCTTTCTTT.

This clonotype has ten or more counts. This chain connects TRBV9 to TRBJ1-3; TRBD1 might be the D (6 bases). Trimming cost V 0 bases and J 1 base, with 14 bases left between them. This CDR3 has 17 amino acids. Germline loops: CDR1 SGDLS, CDR2 YYNGEE. The CDR3, as DNA: TGTGCCAGCAGCGTAGAAAGGGGGAGCTCTTCTGGAAACACCATATATTTT. Protein product: CASSVERGSSSGNTIYF.

This clonotype has ten or more counts. The J gene is TRBJ2-3, the V gene TRBV28, with 9 bases fitting TRBD1. The CDR3 is 15 residues long. The germline V gene has CDR1 MDHEN and CDR2 SYDVKM. The ends lost 5 bases at V and 4 bases at J; junction bases unmatched: 7. The CDR3 reads CASSVDRGGPDTQYF. Here the CDR3 DNA reads TGTGCCAGCAGTGTGGACAGGGGAGGTCCAGATACGCAGTATTTT.

This clonotype has a count of ten or more. The chain joins TRBV15 to TRBJ1-6; 8 positions agree with TRBD1. V was pared by 5 bases and J by 8 bases, with 11 bases of the junction left unmatched. In germline, CDR1 is LNHNV, CDR2 YYDKDF (reference sequence). This CDR3 region has 16 residues. The CDR3, as DNA: TGTGCCACCAGCTTCGACAGGGGATCGTGGGATTCACCCCTCCACTTT. Protein: CATSFDRGSWDSPLHF. Full variable domain (missing parts from reference TRBV15 and TRBJ1-6): DAMVIQNPRYQVTQFGKPVTLSCSQTLNHNVMYWYQQKSSQAPKLLFHYYDKDFNNEADTPDNFQSRRPNTSFCFLDIRSPGLGDTAMYLCATSFDRGSWDSPLHFGNGTRLTVT.

This clonotype occurred many times. The V call is TRBV10-3, the J call TRBJ2-5; 10 bases are shared with TRBD2. There are 15 residues in the CDR3. V shed 3 bases and J 1 base; nucleotides not matched to a gene: 2. The germline V gene encodes CDR1 ENHRY and CDR2 SYGVKD. In DNA form, the CDR3 reads TGTGCCATCAGTGACGGGACTAGCGCCCAAGAGACCCAGTACTTC. It yields the protein CAISDGTSAQETQYF.

Ten or more counts support this clonotype. V is TRBV12-3 or TRBV12-4 and J is TRBJ1-5, with no clear D. Deletions cut 5 bases from V and 4 bases from J, with 3 bases between. The CDR3 is 11 amino acids. The CDR3 DNA reads as TGTGCCAGCAGTGTGAATCAGCCCCAGCATTTT. Translating gives CASSVNQPQHF.

This clonotype was detected ten times or more. The V and J genes are TRBV9 and TRBJ1-3; the D gene is possibly TRBD1 (5 bases). The germline gives CDR1 SGDLS, CDR2 YYNGEE. The CDR3 covers 13 residues. Deletions cut 6 bases from V and 6 bases from J, with 13 bases between. As DNA, the CDR3 is TGTGCCAGCACCACTGTTGGGACAAACACCATATATTTT. Translation gives CASTTVGTNTIYF.

This clonotype was observed many times. V is TRBV6-5 and J is TRBJ2-7, with D unresolved. The V end was cut by 0 bases, the J end by 0 bases, with 9 bases between. The CDR3 has 15 amino acids. The V gene's germline CDR1 is MNHEY and CDR2 SVGAGI. The CDR3 reads CASSYSGLGSYEQYF. The CDR3 coding sequence is TGTGCCAGCAGTTACTCCGGGTTAGGCTCCTACGAGCAGTACTTC.

This clonotype was detected ten times or more. DNA for the CDR3: TGTGCCAGCAGATCGACTATAGGGGATACGCAGTATTTT. As protein: CASRSTIGDTQYF. V and J are TRBV12-3 or TRBV12-4 and TRBJ2-3, with D tentatively TRBD2 (5 bases). CDR3 size: 13 residues. Trimming left V 6 bases short and J 6 bases short, with 13 bases between.

The genes are TRBV7-6 and TRBJ2-5; D is unclear. This CDR3 region has 13 residues. CDR1 is SGHVS and CDR2 is FNYEAQ in the germline V gene. Trimming left V 1 base short and J 2 bases short, with 5 bases between. This CDR3 is CASSLGEQETQYF. DNA for the CDR3: TGTGCCAGCAGCTTAGGGGAACAAGAGACCCAGTACTTC.

This clonotype was detected many times. The V and J genes are TRBV7-2 and TRBJ1-1; D is possibly TRBD1 (5 bases). Per germline, CDR1 SGHTA and CDR2 FQGNSA. V lost 2 bases and J 1 base, leaving 14 bases between the germline ends. The CDR3 consists of 16 residues. The CDR3 region is CASSLSVGRANTEAFF. CDR3 coding DNA: TGTGCCAGCAGCTTAAGTGTGGGACGGGCGAACACTGAAGCTTTCTTT.

This chain links TRBV12-3 or TRBV12-4 with TRBJ2-3, with 7 positions matching TRBD1. This CDR3 spans 16 amino acids. V gave up 5 bases and J gave up 0 bases; unmatched junction bases: 8. The DNA of the CDR3 is TGTGCCAGCAGTCCGCACAGGGGCACTAGCACAGATACGCAGTATTTT. Amino acid sequence: CASSPHRGTSTDTQYF.

There are many counts of this clonotype. This chain links TRBV5-1 with TRBJ1-1; tentatively, D is TRBD1 (5 bases). Germline loops: CDR1 SGHRS, CDR2 YFSETQ. This CDR3 is 14 amino acids long. Trimming stripped 0 bases from V and 0 bases from J, with 6 bases between. The CDR3 DNA reads as TGCGCCAGCAGCTTGGTGACAGTGAACACTGAAGCTTTCTTT. As protein: CASSLVTVNTEAFF.

This clonotype has ten or more counts. The rearrangement uses TRBV7-2 and TRBJ2-1, with 7 nucleotides matching TRBD2. CDR1 is SGHTA and CDR2 is FQGNSA in the germline V gene. V lost 5 bases and J lost 0; bases outside the gene matches: 4. The CDR3 loop spans 15 amino acids. In nucleotides, the CDR3 is TGTGCCAGCAGCACTAGCGCTAGCTCCTACAATGAGCAGTTCTTC. Protein product: CASSTSASSYNEQFF.

In its sample, this clonotype was seen many times. The CDR3 is CASSQAAGSYEQYF. DNA for the CDR3: TGCGCCAGCAGCCAAGCTGCCGGCTCCTACGAGCAGTACTTC. The V gene is TRBV4-3, the J gene TRBJ2-7; D is undetermined. From germline, CDR1 is LGHNA and CDR2 YSLEER. This CDR3 spans 14 amino acids. V was cut by 1 base and J by 0 bases, with 7 bases left in between.

This clonotype has a count of ten or more. This chain joins TRBV28 and TRBJ1-2; weak D call: TRBD1 (6 bases). The CDR3 sequence is 14 residues long. Germline assignment: CDR1 MDHEN and CDR2 SYDVKM. Trimming removed 3 bases from V and 5 bases from J, with 13 bases in between. Here the CDR3 reads CASSFGGTLYGYTF. The CDR3, as DNA: TGTGCCAGCAGTTTTGGTGGGACATTATATGGCTACACCTTC.

As concerns this clonotype: The junction differs from germline at one of its ends, possibly a read error. The gene calls are TRBV18 and TRBJ2-1; 9 positions agree with TRBD2. The CDR3 is 16 residues long. Germline V gene data show CDR1 as KGHSH and CDR2 as LQKENI. The CDR3 DNA is TGTGCCAGCTCACCGGCTAGCGGGAACTCCAACAATGAGCAGTTCTTC. Its protein product is CASSPASGNSNNEQFF.

This clonotype was seen at least ten times. The V call is TRBV5-1, the J call TRBJ2-2, with TRBD2 as a possible D gene (5 bases). CDR3 size: 15 residues. V was clipped by 0 bases and J by 5 bases, with 11 bases between them. CDR1 is SGHRS and CDR2 is YFSETQ in the germline V gene. The CDR3 is CASSLVWEPTGELFF. The CDR3 nucleotides read TGCGCCAGCAGCTTGGTGTGGGAGCCGACCGGGGAGCTGTTTTTT. The entire variable domain, with the rest obtained from reference TRBV5-1 and TRBJ2-2, is as follows: KAGVTQTPRYLIKTRGQQVTLSCSPISGHRSVSWYQQTPGQGLQFLFEYFSETQRNKGNFPGRFSGRQFSNSRSEMNVSTLELGDSALYLCASSLVWEPTGELFFGEGSRLTVL.

In its sample, this clonotype was seen many times. The V gene is TRBV20-1, the J gene TRBJ2-4; TRBD2 agrees at 9 bases. The CDR3 runs 16 residues. In germline, CDR1 is DFQATT, CDR2 SNEGSKA (reference sequence). Trimming took 6 bases from V and 3 from J; bases not matched to a gene: 12. The CDR3 region is CSALGRGRGDKNIQYF. The CDR3 bases are TGCAGTGCCTTAGGGCGCGGGAGGGGAGACAAAAACATTCAGTACTTC.

This clonotype occurred many times. The chain uses TRBV5-1 and TRBJ1-4, with 8 bases identical to TRBD1. The CDR3 spans 15 residues. Trimming removed 3 bases from V and 7 bases from J; junction bases left unmatched: 8. Germline CDR1 reads SGHRS; CDR2 reads YFSETQ. The CDR3 is CASSSGQGVFEKLFF. The CDR3 region has the DNA TGCGCCAGCAGCTCCGGACAGGGTGTGTTTGAAAAACTGTTTTTT.

This clonotype appeared many times. The chain links TRBV20-1 to TRBJ1-5; 7 nucleotides line up with TRBD1. V lost 6 bases and J lost 4; bases outside the gene matches: 6. Germline CDR1 DFQATT, CDR2 SNEGSKA (reference sequence). The CDR3 length is 13 residues. The CDR3 region has the DNA TGCAGTGCCCAGGAACAGGGGAATCAGCCCCAGCATTTT. Amino acids: CSAQEQGNQPQHF.

This clonotype turned up a few times. The chain has TRBV20-1 and TRBJ2-1; perhaps TRBD1 as D (7 bases). The CDR3 runs to 17 residues. Per the germline V gene, CDR1 is DFQATT and CDR2 is SNEGSKA (reference sequence). Trimming removed 3 bases from V and 1 base from J, with 19 bases in between. Written as DNA, the CDR3 is TGCAGTGCTAGGGATCTGGGGGGACAGAGATCCTACAATGAGCAGTTCTTC. This gives the protein CSARDLGGQRSYNEQFF.

This clonotype was observed at least ten times. The chain joins TRBV7-9 to TRBJ2-3; the match to TRBD1 covers 12 bases. Per the germline V gene, CDR1 is SEHNR and CDR2 is FQNEAQ (reference sequence). V dropped 5 bases and J dropped 4; count of bases not matched to a gene: 4. The CDR3 spans 15 residues. The CDR3 DNA sequence: TGTGCCAGCAGCCCGGGACAGGGGGCGGCAGATACGCAGTATTTT. Its translation is CASSPGQGAADTQYF.

This clonotype was picked up a small number of times. The chain is built from TRBV11-3 and TRBJ1-1, with 7 bases fitting TRBD1. Germline V gene sequence: CDR1 SGHNT, CDR2 YENEEA. V lost 5 bases and J lost 2; bases outside the gene matches: 8. CDR3 length: 15 amino acids. CDR3 in amino acids: CASSPEGQKNTEAFF. The CDR3, as DNA: TGTGCCAGCAGCCCCGAGGGACAGAAAAACACTGAAGCTTTCTTT.

This clonotype was detected many times. For the CDR3, the DNA is TGCAGTGCTAGAGATCGCTTCTTAGTCTCTTCACCCCTCCACTTT. This translates into CSARDRFLVSSPLHF. The rearrangement joins TRBV20-1 to TRBJ1-6; no clear D. Germline CDR1 and CDR2: DFQATT and SNEGSKA (reference sequence). The V end lost 0 bases, the J end lost 9 bases, and 15 bases lay between the germline ends. The CDR3 sequence is 15 residues long.